Below are 13 T cell receptor beta chains sequenced from a single sample in a study of monozygotic twins with inflammatory bowel disease. TCRdb reprocessed the 5' RACE reads, keeping one entry per CDR3 protein, no DNA. This sample carries fewer than 550,000 distinct CDR3 sequences, with about 2.2% going to the ten biggest clones. Sequenced material: blood. These TCRs come from a human donor with ulcerative colitis or Crohn's disease, or a healthy co-twin of an affected twin (not recorded which).

J is TRBJ1-5 and V is TRBV18; as DNA is missing, the TRBD1 call by TCRdb cannot be tested. CDR1 and CDR2 (germline): KGHSH, LQKENI. CDR3 size: 15 residues. CDR3 region: CASSPSGTAYQPQHF.

The genes are TRBV20-1 and TRBJ2-1; with no DNA, the TCRdb D assignment of TRBD1 cannot be verified. Per germline, CDR1 DFQATT and CDR2 SNEGSKA (reference sequence). The CDR3 is made up of 12 amino acids. The CDR3 protein is CSARGQGYEQFF.

J is TRBJ2-2 and V is TRBV12-3 or TRBV12-4; TCRdb's D call, TRBD1, is unchecked because there is no DNA. The CDR3 runs 14 residues. CDR3 sequence: CASIGLTGTGELFF.

The rearrangement joins TRBV12-3 or TRBV12-4 to TRBJ2-3; TCRdb's D call of TRBD2 is untestable without DNA. The CDR3 contains 16 residues. The CDR3 loop is CASSPLAGGRTDTQYF.

This chain joins TRBV5-1 and TRBJ2-3; lacking DNA, the TRBD2 call made by TCRdb goes unchecked. The CDR3 sequence is 17 residues long. Per the germline V gene, CDR1 is SGHRS and CDR2 is YFSETQ. The chain's CDR3 is CASSPTLLAGGLDTQYF.

V and J are TRBV20-1 and TRBJ2-5; TCRdb outputs TRBD1, but without DNA this stays unchecked. Germline V gene lookup returns CDR1 DFQATT and CDR2 SNEGSKA (reference sequence). The CDR3 extends over 12 amino acids. CDR3 loop: CSAAAGLETQYF.

This chain uses TRBV4-3 with TRBJ2-7; TCRdb picks TRBD1, but there is no DNA to check that call. Germline V gene sequence: CDR1 LGHNA, CDR2 YSLEER. This CDR3 comprises 12 residues. CDR3 residues: CASSQEGGEQYF.

The chain carries TRBV7-3 and TRBJ1-1; TCRdb calls TRBD1, which cannot be checked without DNA. CDR3 length: 15 residues. Germline values: CDR1 SGHTA, CDR2 FQGTGA. The CDR3 loop reads CASSLLPVVNTEAFF.

The chain couples TRBV10-3 to TRBJ2-7; TCRdb outputs TRBD1, but without DNA this stays unchecked. The CDR3 runs 14 residues. Germline lookup yields CDR1 ENHRY and CDR2 SYGVKD. CDR3: CAILSGTGNYEQYF.

This chain connects TRBV7-2 to TRBJ1-5; the D call from TCRdb, TRBD1, cannot be confirmed without DNA. Germline assignment: CDR1 SGHTA and CDR2 FQGNSA. The CDR3 is 14 amino acids. The CDR3 loop is CASSPRTGNQPQHF.

The rearrangement uses TRBV13 and TRBJ2-7; no DNA is available, so the TRBD1 call from TCRdb remains unchecked. Germline CDR1 is PRHDT and CDR2 is FYEKMQ (reference sequence). The CDR3 totals 13 residues. CDR3: CASSLDRGRKQYF.

The chain carries TRBV6-2 or TRBV6-3 and TRBJ2-3; with no DNA, the TCRdb D assignment of TRBD2 cannot be verified. This CDR3 is 15 amino acids long. Germline V lookup: CDR1 MNHEY, CDR2 SVGEGT. This CDR3 is CASSTSRGSPDTQYF.

The gene calls are TRBV5-1 and TRBJ2-2; the D gene TCRdb calls, TRBD2, cannot be checked with no DNA. The CDR3 has 15 amino acids. Germline CDR1 and CDR2: SGHRS and YFSETQ. The CDR3 region is CASSFRGLGTGELFF. The full variable domain, in which reference TRBV5-1 and TRBJ2-2 provide the parts outside the CDR3, is KAGVTQTPRYLIKTRGQQVTLSCSPISGHRSVSWYQQTPGQGLQFLFEYFSETQRNKGNFPGRFSGRQFSNSRSEMNVSTLELGDSALYLCASSFRGLGTGELFFGEGSRLTVL.